This TCR beta chain was sequenced in a study of T cells after yellow fever vaccination. About the research overall: The SMART-Seq v4 Ultra Low Input method served to prepare the low-cell-number fractions.

With respect to this clonotype: What it binds is unknown.

General observations from the study: Peaking faster, on day 5 versus 15, the secondary response was nonetheless weaker. At under 97% for CD4 and about 88% for CD8, most primary-vaccination clones showed up again after the booster.

Template-switching 5'RACE yielded the TCR cDNA; a universal primer site and UMIs were added in the process. TCRdb itself ran the 5' RACE reads through MiXCR, one entry per CDR3 protein. This sample has 450,000 to 550,000 distinct CDR3 sequences, with 19% found just once. This CDR3 has 12 amino acids. The V gene's germline CDR1 is MNHEY and CDR2 SVGEGT. V dropped 6 bases and J dropped 9 bases, with 13 bases sitting between them. Sequencing used PBMCs, obtained 15 days after the yellow fever booster vaccination. The chain uses TRBV6-2 or TRBV6-3 and TRBJ2-3; D ambiguous. The sequence was obtained from a young man who received the YFV17D yellow fever vaccine. CDR3 sequence reads: CASRADVRTQYF. In nucleotides, the CDR3 is TGTGCCAGCAGGGCGGATGTCAGGACGCAGTATTTT.